These T cell receptor beta chains were read from a single sample in a study of shared clonotypes between healthy human individuals. Some clones are missing from TCRdb's copy, which holds only in-frame ones; the method was immunoSEQ multiplex PCR. The sample records 1.5 million to 2.5 million clones, about 95% being singletons. What was sequenced was naive CD8+ T cells sorted from blood. The receptors were sampled from a man in his late teens or twenties in good health. CDR3s include the opening cysteine and the closing phenylalanine or tryptophan. A D gene is named only where the DNA matches it firmly.

d_call j_call v_call cdr3_aa
- TRBJ1-1 TRBV5-1 CASSLTEVTEAFF
- TRBJ2-5 TRBV7-9 CASSSGLEGETQYF
- TRBJ2-1 TRBV6-5 CASSYSWGMSYNEQFF
- TRBJ2-1 TRBV7-9 CASSLSSTEQFF
TRBD2 TRBJ2-1 TRBV9 CASSGLAGGYNEQFF
- TRBJ2-7 TRBV30 CAWTRDSYEQYF
- TRBJ1-2 TRBV27 CASSFEGGGKGYGYTF
- TRBJ1-2 TRBV6-5 CASSYGQGIGGYTF
TRBD1 TRBJ1-1 TRBV28 CASSPRQGSTEAFF
- TRBJ2-7 TRBV27 CASSLSRVYEQYF
- TRBJ1-3 TRBV9 CASSVGGIPSGNTIYF
TRBD2 TRBJ2-3 TRBV29-1 CSVVNPGLAGETDTQYF
- TRBJ1-2 TRBV27 CASSPAPGTRHADADGYTF
- TRBJ1-4 TRBV7-9 CASRPRGGEKLFF
TRBD1 TRBJ1-2 TRBV27 CASSPVSGSGGGALGYTF
- TRBJ2-1 TRBV7-6 CASSRLGNEQFF
- TRBJ2-7 TRBV4-1 CASSPRDNSSPSYEQYF
- TRBJ1-4 TRBV19 CASSGDDNEKLFF
TRBD2 TRBJ2-2 TRBV6-5 CASRPIPGAGELFF
- TRBJ2-7 TRBV5-4 CASSLGTGEYEQYF
- TRBJ2-2 TRBV6-5 CASSLPGTGELFF
- TRBJ1-2 TRBV15 CATSWGLGPTNHYGYTF
TRBD1 TRBJ1-1 TRBV11-2 CASSLGTGGAVKGSEAFF
- TRBJ2-3 TRBV4-1 CASSHDPAAGDTQYF
- TRBJ1-4 TRBV4-1 CASSQEGFGEKLFF
- TRBJ2-7 TRBV4-1 CASSPALYGPYEQYF
- TRBJ2-2 TRBV7-9 CASSLNPPGELFF
- TRBJ2-6 TRBV19 CASSMWAGANVLTF
TRBD1 TRBJ1-5 TRBV25-1 CASSATQGGIDQPQHF
TRBD1 TRBJ1-1 TRBV6-1 CASSDFGQGPEAFF
TRBD1 TRBJ1-1 TRBV4-1 CASSPGRGQNTEAFF
- TRBJ2-1 TRBV2 CASMGYNEQFF
- TRBJ1-1 TRBV5-1 CASSGTMNTEAFF
- TRBJ2-1 TRBV30 CAWSGVSLYNEQFF
TRBD1 TRBJ2-7 TRBV7-8 CASSLAWTGGLYEQYF
- TRBJ2-5 TRBV6-6 CASRGRGDDQETQYF
- TRBJ2-3 TRBV9 CASSVGPRADTQYF
- TRBJ2-1 TRBV29-1 CSVEGGGRNEQFF
- TRBJ2-7 TRBV5-1 CASSSRGSNEQYF
- TRBJ1-1 TRBV19 CASSIGLVEGPEAFF
TRBD1 TRBJ1-5 TRBV9 CASSPGQNNQPQHF
TRBD1 TRBJ1-5 TRBV6-1 CASRATGGNQPQHF
TRBD2 TRBJ2-7 TRBV9 CASSVGTSAAYEQYF
- TRBJ1-5 TRBV6-5 CASSYSSGNNQPQHF
- TRBJ2-4 TRBV29-1 CSAEVRGLMTKNIQYF
- TRBJ2-1 TRBV27 CASSLPGSGYLHDEQFF
TRBD1 TRBJ1-4 TRBV25-1 CASTRGPNEKLFF
- TRBJ2-7 TRBV7-9 CASTPGQGPHSYEQYF
TRBD1 TRBJ1-2 TRBV27 CASSSRWDSENYGYTF
- TRBJ2-3 TRBV28 CASSSRADAGGTDTQYF
- TRBJ1-5 TRBV11-2 CASSPEGYSNQPQHF
TRBD1 TRBJ1-5 TRBV19 CASKGQREDSNQPQHF